This TCR beta chain was sequenced for a study of blood T cell repertoires in COVID-19. On the study more broadly: T cells, B-cell-depleted T cells, or PBMCs provided the cDNA or gDNA that served as material.

V lost 0 bases, J lost 6 bases, and 3 bases stayed unmatched. Germline V gives CDR1 SGHVS, CDR2 FQNEAQ. The CDR3 has 14 residues. Living in 24 US areas, the participants were between roughly 18 and 90 years of age. Recovered Cohort 3 donors showed two negative PCRs, clearance, or symptom resolution. Here immunoSEQ multiplex PCR was the method, and the copy in TCRdb shows in-frame clones only, minus some. The sample contains about 180,000 clones, 84% of which appear only once. V is TRBV7-8 and J is TRBJ2-7; TRBD1 aligns across 9 bases. Specimen: PBMCs or T cells enriched from blood (not recorded which). The receptor was derived from a man between 50 and 59 years old who had recovered from COVID-19. The CDR3 sequence is CASSLAQGAGEQYF. CDR3 in DNA: TGTGCCAGCAGCTTAGCACAGGGGGCGGGCGAGCAGTACTTC.